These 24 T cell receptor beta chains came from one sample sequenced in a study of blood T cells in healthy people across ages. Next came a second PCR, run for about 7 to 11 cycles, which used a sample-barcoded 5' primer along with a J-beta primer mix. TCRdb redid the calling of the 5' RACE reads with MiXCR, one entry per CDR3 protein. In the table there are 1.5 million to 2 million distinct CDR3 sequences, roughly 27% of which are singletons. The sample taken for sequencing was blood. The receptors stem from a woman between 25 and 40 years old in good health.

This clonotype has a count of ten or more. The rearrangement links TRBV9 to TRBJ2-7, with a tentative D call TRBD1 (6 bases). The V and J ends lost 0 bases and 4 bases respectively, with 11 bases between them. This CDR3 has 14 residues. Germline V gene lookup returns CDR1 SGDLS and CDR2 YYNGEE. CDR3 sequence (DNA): TGTGCCAGCAGCGTAGGGCCAGGGGCATACGAGCAGTACTTC. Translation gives CASSVGPGAYEQYF.

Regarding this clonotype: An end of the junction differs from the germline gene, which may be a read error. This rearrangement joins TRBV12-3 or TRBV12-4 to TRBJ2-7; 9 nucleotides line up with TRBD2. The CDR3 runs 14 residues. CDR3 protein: CAGSSGGGVREQYF. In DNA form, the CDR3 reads TGTGCCGGCAGTTCGGGCGGGGGGGTTCGCGAGCAGTACTTC.

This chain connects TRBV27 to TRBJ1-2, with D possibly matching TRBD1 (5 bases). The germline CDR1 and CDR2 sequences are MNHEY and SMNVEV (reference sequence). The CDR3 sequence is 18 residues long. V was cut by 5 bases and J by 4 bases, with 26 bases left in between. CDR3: CASSETHQRGPRAYGYTF. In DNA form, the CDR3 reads TGTGCCAGCAGTGAAACCCACCAAAGGGGACCAAGGGCCTATGGCTACACCTTC.

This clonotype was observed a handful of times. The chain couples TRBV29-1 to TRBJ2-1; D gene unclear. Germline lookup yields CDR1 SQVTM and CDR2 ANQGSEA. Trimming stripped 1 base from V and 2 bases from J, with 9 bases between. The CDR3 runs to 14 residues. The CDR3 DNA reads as TGCAGCGTTGAAGCATCTCGCACCTACAATGAGCAGTTCTTC. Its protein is CSVEASRTYNEQFF.

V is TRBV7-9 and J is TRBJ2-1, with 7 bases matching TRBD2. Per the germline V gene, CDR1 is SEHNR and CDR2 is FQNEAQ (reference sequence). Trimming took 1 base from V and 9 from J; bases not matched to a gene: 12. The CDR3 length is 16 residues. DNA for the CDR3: TGTGCCAGCAGCTTAGTGGCCGGACTAGTGTCTCGTGAGCAGTTCTTC. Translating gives CASSLVAGLVSREQFF.

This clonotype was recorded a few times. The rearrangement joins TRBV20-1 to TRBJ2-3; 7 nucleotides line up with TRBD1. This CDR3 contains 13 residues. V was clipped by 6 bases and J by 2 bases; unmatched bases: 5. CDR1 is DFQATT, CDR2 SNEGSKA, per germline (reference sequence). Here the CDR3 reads CSAPGTDTDTQYF. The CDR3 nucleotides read TGCAGTGCCCCCGGGACAGACACAGATACGCAGTATTTT.

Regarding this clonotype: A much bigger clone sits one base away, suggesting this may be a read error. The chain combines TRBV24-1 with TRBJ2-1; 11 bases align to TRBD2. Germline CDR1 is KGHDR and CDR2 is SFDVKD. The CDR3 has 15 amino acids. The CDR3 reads CATSDPASGRHEQCF. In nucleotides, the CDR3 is TGTGCCACCAGTGACCCGGCTAGCGGGAGGCATGAGCAGTGCTTC.

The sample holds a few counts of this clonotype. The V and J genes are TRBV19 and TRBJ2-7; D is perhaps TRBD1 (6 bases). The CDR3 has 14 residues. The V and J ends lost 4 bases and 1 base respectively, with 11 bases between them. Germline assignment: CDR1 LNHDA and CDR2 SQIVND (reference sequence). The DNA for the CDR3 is TGTGCCAGTAGTAACCGGGACAAATCCTACGAGCAGTACTTC. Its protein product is CASSNRDKSYEQYF.

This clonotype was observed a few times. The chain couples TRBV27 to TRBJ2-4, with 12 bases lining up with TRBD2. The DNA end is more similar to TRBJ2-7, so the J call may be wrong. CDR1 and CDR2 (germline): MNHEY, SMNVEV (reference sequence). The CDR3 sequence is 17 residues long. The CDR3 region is CASSLSPLAGGFYEQYF. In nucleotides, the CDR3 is TGTGCCAGCAGCCTCTCTCCTCTAGCGGGAGGGTTCTACGAGCAGTACTTC.

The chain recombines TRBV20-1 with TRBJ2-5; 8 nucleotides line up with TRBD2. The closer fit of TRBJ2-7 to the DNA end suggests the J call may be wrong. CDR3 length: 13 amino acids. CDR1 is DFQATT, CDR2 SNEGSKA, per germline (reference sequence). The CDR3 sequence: CSASGGAPNEQYF. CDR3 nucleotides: TGCAGTGCTAGCGGGGGGGCCCCCAACGAGCAGTACTTC.

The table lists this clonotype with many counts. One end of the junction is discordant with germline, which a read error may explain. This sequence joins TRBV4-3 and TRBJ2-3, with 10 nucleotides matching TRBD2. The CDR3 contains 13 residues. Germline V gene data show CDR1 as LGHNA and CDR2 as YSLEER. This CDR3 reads CASSQGTSDTQYF. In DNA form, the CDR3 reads TGTGCCAGCAGCCAGGGGACTAGCGACACGCAGTATTTT.

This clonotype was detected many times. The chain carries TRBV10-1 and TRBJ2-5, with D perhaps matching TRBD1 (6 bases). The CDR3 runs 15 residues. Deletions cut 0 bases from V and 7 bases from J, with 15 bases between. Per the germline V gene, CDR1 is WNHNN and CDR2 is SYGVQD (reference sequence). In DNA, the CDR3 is TGCGCCAGCAGTGAGTCGACAGGATCATCGGGGACCCAGTACTTC. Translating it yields CASSESTGSSGTQYF.

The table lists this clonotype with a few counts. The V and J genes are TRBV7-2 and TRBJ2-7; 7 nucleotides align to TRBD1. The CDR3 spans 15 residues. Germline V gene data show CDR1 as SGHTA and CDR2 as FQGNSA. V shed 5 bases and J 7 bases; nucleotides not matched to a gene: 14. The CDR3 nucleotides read TGTGCCAGCAGCCCCCGGACAGGATCCTATTTGGAGCAGTACTTC. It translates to CASSPRTGSYLEQYF.

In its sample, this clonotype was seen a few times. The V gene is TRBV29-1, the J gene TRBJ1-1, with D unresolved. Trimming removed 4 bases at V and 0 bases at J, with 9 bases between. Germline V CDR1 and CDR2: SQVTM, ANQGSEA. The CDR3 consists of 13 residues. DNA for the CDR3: TGCAGCGTTGTGGCCGGCATGAACACTGAAGCTTTCTTT. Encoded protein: CSVVAGMNTEAFF.

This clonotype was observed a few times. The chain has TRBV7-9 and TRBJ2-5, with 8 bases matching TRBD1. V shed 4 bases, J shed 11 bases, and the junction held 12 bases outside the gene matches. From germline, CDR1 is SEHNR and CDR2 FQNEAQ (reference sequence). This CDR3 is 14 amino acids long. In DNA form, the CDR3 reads TGTGCCAGCAGCTACTCCAGCGGACAGGGTCAGCAGTACTTC. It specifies CASSYSSGQGQQYF.

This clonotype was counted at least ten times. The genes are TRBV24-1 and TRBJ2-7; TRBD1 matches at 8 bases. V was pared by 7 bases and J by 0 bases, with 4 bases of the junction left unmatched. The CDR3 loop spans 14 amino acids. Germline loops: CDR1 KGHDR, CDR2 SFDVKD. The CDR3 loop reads CATSTGGSSYEQYF. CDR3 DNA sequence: TGTGCCACCAGCACAGGGGGGAGCTCCTACGAGCAGTACTTC.

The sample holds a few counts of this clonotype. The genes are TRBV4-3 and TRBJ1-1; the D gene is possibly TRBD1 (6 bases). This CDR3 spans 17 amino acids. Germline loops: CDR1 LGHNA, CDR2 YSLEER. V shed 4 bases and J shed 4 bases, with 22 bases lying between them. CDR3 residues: CASSLQAQGPLGTEAFF. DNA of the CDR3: TGCGCCAGCAGCCTCCAGGCACAGGGACCCTTGGGCACTGAAGCTTTCTTT.

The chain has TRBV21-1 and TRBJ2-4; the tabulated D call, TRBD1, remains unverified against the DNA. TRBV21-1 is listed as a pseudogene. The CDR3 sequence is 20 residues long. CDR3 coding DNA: TGTGCCAGCAGCAAAAGGACGGTTACCGGGAGAGTGAGTGCCAAAAACATTCAGTACTTC. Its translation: CASSKRTVTGRVSAKNIQYF.

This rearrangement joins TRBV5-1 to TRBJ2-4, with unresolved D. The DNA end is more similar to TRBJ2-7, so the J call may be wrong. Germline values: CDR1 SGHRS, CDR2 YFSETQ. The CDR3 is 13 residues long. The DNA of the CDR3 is TGCGCCAGCAGTCGGTTTTCGCAAGACGAGCAGTACTTC. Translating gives CASSRFSQDEQYF.

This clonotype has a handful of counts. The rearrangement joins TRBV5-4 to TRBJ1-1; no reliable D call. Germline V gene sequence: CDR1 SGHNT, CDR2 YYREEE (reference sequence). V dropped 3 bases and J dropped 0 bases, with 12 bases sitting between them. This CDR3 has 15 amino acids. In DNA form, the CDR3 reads TGTGCCAGCAGCTCCTCCCTCAGTTTGAACACTGAAGCTTTCTTT. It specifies CASSSSLSLNTEAFF.

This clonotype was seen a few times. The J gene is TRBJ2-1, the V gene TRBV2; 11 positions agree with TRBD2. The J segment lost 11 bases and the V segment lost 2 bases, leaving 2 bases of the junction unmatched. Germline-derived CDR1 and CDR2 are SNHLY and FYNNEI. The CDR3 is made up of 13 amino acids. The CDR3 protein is CASSETSGGKQFF. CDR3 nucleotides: TGTGCCAGCAGTGAAACTAGCGGGGGAAAGCAGTTCTTC.

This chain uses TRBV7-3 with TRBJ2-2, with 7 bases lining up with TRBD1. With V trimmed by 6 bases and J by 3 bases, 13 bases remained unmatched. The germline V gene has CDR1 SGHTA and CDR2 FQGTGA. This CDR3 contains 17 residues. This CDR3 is CASSQRVGTGDTGELFF. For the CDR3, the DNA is TGTGCCAGCAGTCAACGGGTTGGTACAGGGGACACCGGGGAGCTGTTTTTT.

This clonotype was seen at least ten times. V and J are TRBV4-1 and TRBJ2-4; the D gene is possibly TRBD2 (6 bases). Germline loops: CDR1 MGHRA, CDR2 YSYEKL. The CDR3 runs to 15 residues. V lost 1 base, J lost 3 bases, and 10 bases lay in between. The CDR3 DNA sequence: TGCGCCAGCAGCCAAGGGGGGGTAGTCAAAAACATTCAGTACTTC. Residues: CASSQGGVVKNIQYF.

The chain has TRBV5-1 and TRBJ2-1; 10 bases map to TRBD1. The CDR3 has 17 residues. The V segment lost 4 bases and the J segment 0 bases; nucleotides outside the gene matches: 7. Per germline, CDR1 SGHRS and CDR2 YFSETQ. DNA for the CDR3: TGCGCCAGCAGCATCAGGACAGGGGGTTACTCCTACAATGAGCAGTTCTTC. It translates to CASSIRTGGYSYNEQFF.